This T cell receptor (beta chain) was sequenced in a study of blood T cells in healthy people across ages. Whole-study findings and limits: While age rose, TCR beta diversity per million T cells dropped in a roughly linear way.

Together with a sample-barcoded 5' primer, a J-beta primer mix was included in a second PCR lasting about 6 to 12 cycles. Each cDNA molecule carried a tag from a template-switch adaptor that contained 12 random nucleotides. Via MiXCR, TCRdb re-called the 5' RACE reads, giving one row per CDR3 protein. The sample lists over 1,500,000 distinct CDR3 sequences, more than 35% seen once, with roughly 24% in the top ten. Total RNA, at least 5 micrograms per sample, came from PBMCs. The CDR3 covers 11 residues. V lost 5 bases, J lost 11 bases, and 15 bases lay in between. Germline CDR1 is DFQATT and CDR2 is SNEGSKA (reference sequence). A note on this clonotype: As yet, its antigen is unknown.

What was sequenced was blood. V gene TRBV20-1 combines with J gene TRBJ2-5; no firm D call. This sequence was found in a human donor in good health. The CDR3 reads CSARGSYGQYF. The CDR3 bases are TGCAGTGCTCGAGGATCTTACGGGCAGTACTTC.